The 3 T cell receptor beta chains presented below share a single source sample, sequenced in a study of blood T cell repertoires in COVID-19. Clones were read by immunoSEQ multiplex PCR, and TCRdb kept only the in-frame ones, dropping some. This sample has tens of thousands of clones; 80% to 90% occur once, and the top ten carry 1.4%. The sample consisted of peripheral blood. The receptors were sampled from a woman aged 55 to 70 with acute or convalescent COVID-19.

The chain uses TRBV19 and TRBJ2-3; a possible D gene is TRBD2 (6 bases). The germline V gene has CDR1 LNHDA and CDR2 SQIVND (reference sequence). The CDR3 extends over 15 amino acids. Trimming cost V 8 bases and J 2 bases, with 17 bases left between them. The chain's CDR3 is CASPPAGPPTDTQYF. CDR3 nucleotides: TGTGCCAGTCCTCCGGCGGGACCCCCCACAGATACGCAGTATTTT. Based on the CDR3 plus reference TRBV19 and TRBJ2-3, the full variable domain is DGGITQSPKYLFRKEGQNVTLSCEQNLNHDAMYWYRQDPGQGLRLIYYSQIVNDFQKGDIAEGYSVSREKKESFPLTVTSAQKNPTAFYLCASPPAGPPTDTQYFGPGTRLTVL.

This chain joins TRBV3-1 (or the pseudogene TRBV3-2) and TRBJ2-3; tentatively, D is TRBD2 (5 bases). Germline V gives CDR1 LGHDT, CDR2 YNNKEL (reference sequence). The CDR3 is 13 residues long. Trimming removed 4 bases from V and 3 bases from J, with 8 bases in between. The CDR3 DNA reads TGTGCCAGCAGCCCTCGCGGGACAGATACGCAGTATTTT. Translating gives CASSPRGTDTQYF.

The chain recombines TRBV21-1 with TRBJ2-2; the table's TRBD2 call for D was not verified on the DNA. TRBV21-1 is termed a pseudogene. The CDR3 is made up of 16 amino acids. The CDR3 DNA sequence: TGTGCCAGCAGCAAAGTTCCGGGGACGAACACCGGGGAGCTGTTTTTT. It yields the protein CASSKVPGTNTGELFF.